This T cell receptor beta chain originates from a study of blood T cell repertoires in COVID-19. In the original processing: Reference gene primers were amplified, and this amplification served to estimate nucleated cell counts. Assay: immunoSEQ multiplex PCR; the TCRdb copy retains only in-frame clones and omits some. For V, J and clone size, that table is used; D and trimming come from the DNA. The table has 70,000 to 85,000 clones, around 83% seen once. Germline V gene sequence: CDR1 LGHDT, CDR2 YNNKEL (reference sequence). CDR3 length: 12 amino acids. V lost 6 bases and J 10 bases, leaving 15 bases between the germline ends.

The J gene is TRBJ1-1, the V gene TRBV3-1 (or the pseudogene TRBV3-2), with D perhaps matching TRBD1 (6 bases). Sequencing was performed on peripheral blood. This receptor was identified in a man of 80 years or more with active or convalescent COVID-19. The CDR3 loop reads CASSSGVDRAFF. DNA for the CDR3: TGTGCCAGCAGTTCAGGGGTCGATCGAGCTTTCTTT.